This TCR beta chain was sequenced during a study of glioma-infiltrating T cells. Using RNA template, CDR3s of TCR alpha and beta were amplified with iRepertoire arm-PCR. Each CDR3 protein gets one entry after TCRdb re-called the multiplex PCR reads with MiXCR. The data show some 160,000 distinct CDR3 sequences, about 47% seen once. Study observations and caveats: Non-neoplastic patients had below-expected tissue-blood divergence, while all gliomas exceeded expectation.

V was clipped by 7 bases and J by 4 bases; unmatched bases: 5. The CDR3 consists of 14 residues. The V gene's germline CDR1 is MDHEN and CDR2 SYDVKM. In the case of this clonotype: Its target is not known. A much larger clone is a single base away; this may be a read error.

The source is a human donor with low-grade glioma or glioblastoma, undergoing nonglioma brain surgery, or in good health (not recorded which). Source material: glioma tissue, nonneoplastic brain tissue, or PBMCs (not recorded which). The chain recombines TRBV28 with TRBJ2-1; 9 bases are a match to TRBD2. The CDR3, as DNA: TGTGCCAGCAATAGCGGGAGTCTATACAATGAGCAGTTCTTC. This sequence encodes CASNSGSLYNEQFF.